Here is one T cell receptor beta chain with its context. Its antigen is not known. The data belong to a study of cytomegalovirus exposure and HLA in healthy donors. Study information: Earlier, 150 million to 200 million T cells were analyzed, and some 120 million unique TCR beta sequences were found among them.

This PCR relied on a set of 60 Vbeta primers and 13 Jbeta primers. The repertoire was sequenced with immunoSEQ multiplex PCR; TCRdb's copy has only in-frame clones and lacks some. The profile covers about 130,000 clones, with more than 75% appearing a single time and about 1.1% taken by the ten largest. Study observations and caveats: Analysis was carried out at a later point, and it linked a missense DCLRE1C variant to TCR beta V- and J-gene trimming.

V lost 3 bases and J lost 10, with 24 bases in between. The germline V gene has CDR1 LGHNA and CDR2 YSLEER. This CDR3 has 16 amino acids. Input material: PBMCs. The TCR comes from a male donor in good health and CMV-seronegative. The chain employs TRBV4-3 and TRBJ1-1; D perhaps matches TRBD1 (6 bases). The CDR3 here is CASSQTQGRFNVGAFF. As DNA, the CDR3 is TGCGCCAGCAGCCAGACACAGGGTAGATTCAATGTTGGAGCTTTCTTT.